The clone carrying this T cell receptor (beta chain) was counted only a few times. These data originate in a study of blood T cell repertoires in COVID-19. Study summary: Some COVID-19 samples were acute and others convalescent; all came from the United States, Italy and Spain. From T cells, B-cell-depleted T cells, or PBMCs came the material, which was cDNA or gDNA.

In the original workflow: Nucleated cell counts were estimated from reference gene primer amplification. The repertoire was sequenced with immunoSEQ multiplex PCR; TCRdb's copy has only in-frame clones and lacks some. V and J calls and clone size are given by that table; D and trimming were obtained from the DNA. The table includes around 140,000 clones, nearly 90% detected once. The germline gives CDR1 GTSNPN, CDR2 SVGIG (reference sequence). The CDR3 is 14 residues long. Between the trimmed V and J ends, which lost 0 bases and 7 bases, there was a span of 15 bases. Sequencing was carried out using peripheral blood. The source of this sequence is a man aged 65 to 85 with acute or convalescent COVID-19. The V gene is TRBV30, the J gene TRBJ1-2; D might be TRBD1 (5 bases). The CDR3 coding sequence is TGTGCCTGGAGTGTTGGAGGGGTTAAAGGTGGCTACACCTTC. Its translation: CAWSVGGVKGGYTF.